This T cell receptor (beta chain) was documented in a study of T cells and Merkel cell carcinoma outcomes. As to this clone: What it binds is unknown.

General study results and limits: In Merkel cell carcinoma, repertoire and T-cell density reportedly predicted outcomes.

Produced via immunoSEQ multiplex PCR; TCRdb's table is partial and in-frame only. This sample has roughly 6,000 clones, with about 80% found just once. The material sequenced was tumor tissue from Merkel cell carcinoma. The clonotype was recovered from a human donor with Merkel cell carcinoma.

CDR3 coding DNA: TGTGCCAGCTCACCATCCCGGGACGGAAATTCACCCCTCCACTTT. It is translated as CASSPSRDGNSPLHF. The chain carries TRBV18 and TRBJ1-6; perhaps TRBD1 as D (5 bases). Trimming took off 2 bases at V and 7 bases at J, with 12 bases between the two ends. The CDR3 has 15 residues. Germline V gene lookup returns CDR1 KGHSH and CDR2 LQKENI.